This T cell receptor (beta chain) was recorded in a study of cytomegalovirus exposure and HLA in healthy donors. Germline values: CDR1 SEHNR, CDR2 FQNEAQ (reference sequence). V lost 4 bases and J lost 3; bases outside the gene matches: 18. This CDR3 region has 18 residues. 13 Jbeta primers and 60 Vbeta primers were used for the PCR. TCRdb's table, derived via immunoSEQ multiplex PCR, lists solely in-frame clones and lacks some. The sample holds some 150,000 clones, roughly 80% seen once. Study-level results: What a later analysis showed was that several of the most significant clusters appeared linked to common viral pathogens.

On this clone: Antigen unknown.

The rearrangement joins TRBV7-9 to TRBJ2-7; the match to TRBD1 covers 7 bases. This clonotype was obtained from a man aged 25 to 40 in good health and CMV-seropositive. The sample was PBMCs. The DNA for the CDR3 is TGTGCCAGCAGCTCAACGGAACGAGCCGGGACAGCCGACTACGAGCAGTACTTC. Its translation is CASSSTERAGTADYEQYF.